The 4 T cell receptor beta chains in this list originate from one sample, sequenced in a study of OX40 agonist ivuxolimab in advanced cancers. TCRdb's copy holds only in-frame clones and misses some; the assay was immunoSEQ multiplex PCR. The sample holds roughly 81,000 clones, approximately 85% seen once. The sample consisted of CD4+ or CD8+ T cells sorted from blood, taken in a trial of the OX40 agonist ivuxolimab. These receptors came from an adult with an advanced solid tumor such as melanoma, head and neck, liver or kidney cancer.

CDR3 bases: TGTGCCAGCAGTTACTCAGTAGGAGAAACTGGAAACACCATATATTTT. Protein product: CASSYSVGETGNTIYF. The chain joins TRBV6-6 to TRBJ1-3; D is ambiguous. CDR1 is MNHNY and CDR2 is SVGAGI in the germline V gene (reference sequence). The germline V and J ends were trimmed by 0 bases and 2 bases, with 11 bases remaining between them. This CDR3 has 16 residues.

The chain employs TRBV27 and TRBJ2-5; 9 positions match TRBD2. The CDR3 has 16 amino acids. Germline V CDR1 and CDR2: MNHEY, SMNVEV (reference sequence). Trimming removed 6 bases from V and 3 bases from J; junction bases left unmatched: 11. CDR3 amino acids: CASRGVAGVGEETQYF. CDR3 bases: TGTGCCAGCAGAGGAGTAGCGGGAGTAGGGGAAGAGACCCAGTACTTC.

This clone has more than one count but fewer than ten. J is TRBJ2-2 and V is TRBV18, with no clear D. This CDR3 has 15 residues. Germline V lookup: CDR1 KGHSH, CDR2 LQKENI. V gave up 10 bases and J gave up 1 base, with 16 bases separating them. CDR3 nucleotides: TGTGCCACCTCCCGAGCGACCAGGAACACCGGGGAGCTGTTTTTT. It is translated as CATSRATRNTGELFF. Full variable domain (remainder filled in from reference TRBV18 and TRBJ2-2): NAGVMQNPRHLVRRRGQEARLRCSPMKGHSHVYWYRQLPEEGLKFMVYLQKENIIDESGMPKERFSAEFPKEGPSILRIQQVVRGDSAAYFCATSRATRNTGELFFGEGSRLTVL.

The chain combines TRBV4-3 with TRBJ1-2; no firm D call. The CDR3 spans 11 residues. Trimming left V 0 bases short and J 13 bases short, with 9 bases between. Germline CDR1 and CDR2: LGHNA and YSLEER. The DNA of the CDR3 is TGCGCCAGCAGCCAAGAGAATTTGCCCACCTTC. Amino acids: CASSQENLPTF.